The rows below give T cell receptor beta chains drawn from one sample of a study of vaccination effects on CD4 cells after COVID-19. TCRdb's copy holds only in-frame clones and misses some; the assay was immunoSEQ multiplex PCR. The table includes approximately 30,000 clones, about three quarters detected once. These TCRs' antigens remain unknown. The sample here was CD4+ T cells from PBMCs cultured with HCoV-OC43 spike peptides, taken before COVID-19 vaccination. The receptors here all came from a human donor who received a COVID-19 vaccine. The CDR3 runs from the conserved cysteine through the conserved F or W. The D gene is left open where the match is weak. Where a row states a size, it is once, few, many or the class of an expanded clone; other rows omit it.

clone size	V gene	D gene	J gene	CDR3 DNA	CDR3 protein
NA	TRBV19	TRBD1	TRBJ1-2	TGTGCCAGTACCCCAAGCGGGACAGGAAAAGGCTACACCTTC	CASTPSGTGKGYTF
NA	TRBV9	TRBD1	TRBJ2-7	TGTGCCAGCAGCGTAGACAGGGGGTCCTACGAGCAGTACTTC	CASSVDRGSYEQYF
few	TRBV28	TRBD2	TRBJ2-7	TGTGCCAGCAGCCGGGGACTAGCGGGAGTTTCCTACGAGCAGTACTTC	CASSRGLAGVSYEQYF
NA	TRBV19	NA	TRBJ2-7	TGTGCCAGTAGTATAACAGGGCTATTCTACGAGCAGTACTTC	CASSITGLFYEQYF
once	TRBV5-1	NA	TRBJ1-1	TGCGCCAGCAGCTTCACAGGAAACACTGAAGCTTTCTTT	CASSFTGNTEAFF
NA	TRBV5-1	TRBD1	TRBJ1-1	TGCGCCAGCAGGGCAGGGGGCTTTGGCACTGAAGCTTTCTTT	CASRAGGFGTEAFF
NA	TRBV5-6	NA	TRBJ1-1	TGTGCCAGCAGCTCGCTGGGGACGCCGAACACTGAAGCTTTCTTT	CASSSLGTPNTEAFF
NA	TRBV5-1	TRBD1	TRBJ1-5	TGCGCCAGCAGCCCTGGGACAGGGGCCGAATTAGGTCAGCCCCAGCATTTT	CASSPGTGAELGQPQHF
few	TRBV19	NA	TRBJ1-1	TGTGCCAGTAGTATAGACCCCAGGGCGCAGTCTGAAGCTTTCTTT	CASSIDPRAQSEAFF
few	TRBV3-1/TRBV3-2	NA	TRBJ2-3	TGTGCCAGCAGCCAAGATCCCGCAGGGAAGGGTGTAGATACGCAGTATTTT	CASSQDPAGKGVDTQYF
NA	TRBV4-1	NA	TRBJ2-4	TGCGCCAGCAGCCAAGTTCGCGAGGGCAGGCGGAAAAACATTCAGTACTTC	CASSQVREGRRKNIQYF
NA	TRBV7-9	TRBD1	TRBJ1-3	TGTGCCAGCAGCAGTGACAGGGGGCGCCTCTCTGGAAACACCATATATTTT	CASSSDRGRLSGNTIYF
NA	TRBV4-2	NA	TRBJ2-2	TGTGCCAGCAGCCAAAGGGTGACAGGGAACACCGGGGAGCTGTTTTTT	CASSQRVTGNTGELFF
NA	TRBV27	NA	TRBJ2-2	TGTGCCAGCAGTTCCACCGGTTTAGGGGAGACCACCGGGGAGCTGTTTTTT	CASSSTGLGETTGELFF
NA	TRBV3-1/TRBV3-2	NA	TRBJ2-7	TGTGCCAGCAGCCAAGTTCCCCAGGTCCACTACGAGCAGTACTTC	CASSQVPQVHYEQYF
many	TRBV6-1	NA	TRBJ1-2	TGTGCCAGCAGTGAAGCGGTGGCCGAGTCCCACTATGGCTACACCTTC	CASSEAVAESHYGYTF
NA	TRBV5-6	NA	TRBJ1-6	TGTGCCAGCAGCCCGCTACAGGGCAGATTAGCGAAAGGGAATTCACCCCTCCACTTT	CASSPLQGRLAKGNSPLHF
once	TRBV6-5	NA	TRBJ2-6	TGTGCCAGCGACCAGGGGGGGTCTGGGGCCAACGTCCTGACTTTC	CASDQGGSGANVLTF
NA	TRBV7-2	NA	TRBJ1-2	TGTGCCAGCAGCTTAGGAGGGAGGATGGAGGGGATTTTTGGCTACACCTTC	CASSLGGRMEGIFGYTF
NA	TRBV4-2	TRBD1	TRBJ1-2	TGTGCCAGCAGCCAAGATTCCGCGGGACAGGGGTACTATGGCTACACCTTC	CASSQDSAGQGYYGYTF
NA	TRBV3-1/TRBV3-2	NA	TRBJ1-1	TGTGCCAGCAGCCTCAGGAACACTGAAGCTTTCTTT	CASSLRNTEAFF
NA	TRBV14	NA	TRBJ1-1	TGTGCCAGCAGCCTTGACCTGAACACTGAAGCTTTCTTT	CASSLDLNTEAFF
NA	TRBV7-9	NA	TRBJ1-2	TGTGCCAGCAGCTTAGGGGGGGACGGGCTGAGGGGCTACACCTTC	CASSLGGDGLRGYTF
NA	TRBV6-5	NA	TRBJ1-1	TGTGCCAGCAGTTACTTCGCATCGAACACTGAAGCTTTCTTT	CASSYFASNTEAFF
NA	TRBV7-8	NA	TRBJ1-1	TGTGCCAGCAGCCCAGAAGCGTATGGCACTGAAGCTTTCTTT	CASSPEAYGTEAFF
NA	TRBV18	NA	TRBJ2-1	TGTGCCAGCTCACCTACGGGACAAAATTACAATGAGCAGTTCTTC	CASSPTGQNYNEQFF
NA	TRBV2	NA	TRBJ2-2	TGTGCCACCTCCTGGGGGCCACCGAACACCGGGGAGCTGTTTTTT	CATSWGPPNTGELFF
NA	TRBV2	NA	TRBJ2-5	TGTGCCACGCTTAGGGTCGCGTGGGAGACCCAGTACTTC	CATLRVAWETQYF
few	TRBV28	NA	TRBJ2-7	TGTGCCAGCAGAACCGGACAGAGCTCCTACGAGCAGTACTTC	CASRTGQSSYEQYF
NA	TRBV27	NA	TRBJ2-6	TGTGCCAGCAGTTTAGACGGCTCTGGGGCCAACGTCCTGACTTTC	CASSLDGSGANVLTF
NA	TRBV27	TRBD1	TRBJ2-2	TGTGCCAGCAGCCGTAAGACAGGGGCGGGCACCGGGGAGCTGTTTTTT	CASSRKTGAGTGELFF
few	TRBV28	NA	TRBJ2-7	TGTGCCAGCAGTTTAACCGGCGAGCAGTACTTC	CASSLTGEQYF
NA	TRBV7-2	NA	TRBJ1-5	TGTGCCAGCAGCTTAGGGGGCCCGAGCAATCAGCCCCAGCATTTT	CASSLGGPSNQPQHF
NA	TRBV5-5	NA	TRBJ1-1	TGTGCCAGCAGCTTGCGGGGCGGAGTCGGCACTGAAGCTTTCTTT	CASSLRGGVGTEAFF
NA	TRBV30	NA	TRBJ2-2	TGTGCCTGGAGTCGAGGGTCTAGGACCGGGGAGCTGTTTTTT	CAWSRGSRTGELFF
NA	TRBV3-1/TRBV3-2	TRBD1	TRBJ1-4	TGTGCCAGCAGCCATCCGAACAGGGGCAGGGGTGAAAAACTGTTTTTT	CASSHPNRGRGEKLFF
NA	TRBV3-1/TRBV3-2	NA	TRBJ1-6	TGTGCCAGCAGCGGACAACCCGATTCACCCCTCCACTTT	CASSGQPDSPLHF
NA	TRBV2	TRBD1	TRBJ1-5	TGTGCCAGCAGGGTACAGGGGGCGCAGCCCCAGCATTTT	CASRVQGAQPQHF
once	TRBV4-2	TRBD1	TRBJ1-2	TGTGCCAGCAGCCAAGATGGGGACAGGGCCTATGGCTACACCTTC	CASSQDGDRAYGYTF
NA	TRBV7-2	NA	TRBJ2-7	TGTGCCAGCAGCTTAGTGTCAGACTACGAGCAGTACTTC	CASSLVSDYEQYF
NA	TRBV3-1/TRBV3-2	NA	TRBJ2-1	TGTGCCAGCAGCCAAGATCAACTAGCTGGTAGATACAATGAGCAGTTCTTC	CASSQDQLAGRYNEQFF
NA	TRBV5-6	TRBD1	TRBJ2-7	TGTGCCAGCAGCTTCGGGTTAGGGACAGGGGACAACGAGCAGTACTTC	CASSFGLGTGDNEQYF
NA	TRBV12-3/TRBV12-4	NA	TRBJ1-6	TGTGCCAGCAGTTTCGAGGGCTCACCCCTCCACTTT	CASSFEGSPLHF
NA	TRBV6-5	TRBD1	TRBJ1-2	TGTGCCAGCAGTCCCGGGACAGGGGGCAAGGGCTACACCTTC	CASSPGTGGKGYTF